This T cell receptor (beta chain) was captured in a study of identical twins. Findings of the study overall: Donors were not followed over many years; analysis was cross-sectional.

Among all donors, each was a healthy Caucasian. This clonotype was detected many times. The target antigen is unknown. One junction end disagrees with the germline gene, perhaps due to a read error. TCRdb re-called the 5' RACE reads with MiXCR, one entry per CDR3 protein. The repertoire has 350,000 to 450,000 distinct CDR3 sequences, 15% to 20% of them found once; the top ten carry 10% to 15%. The CDR3 has 14 residues. Per germline, CDR1 PRHDT and CDR2 FYEKMQ (reference sequence). V usage is TRBV13 and J usage is TRBJ2-2; no definite D call. Material: naive T cells sorted from blood. The receptor comes from a man aged 50 to 60 in good health. CDR3 nucleotide sequence: TGTGCCAGCAGCCTAGGCCGGTCCACCGGGGAGCTGTTTTTT. The encoded protein is CASSLGRSTGELFF.